One sample yielded the 26 T cell receptor beta chains listed below, sequenced in a study of T cells after yellow fever vaccination. TCRdb reprocessed the 5' RACE reads with MiXCR, giving one entry per CDR3 protein. The repertoire holds approximately 170,000 distinct CDR3 sequences, with about 10% as singletons. Sequenced here: CD8+ T cells sorted from PBMCs, sampled 15 days after the yellow fever booster vaccination. The receptors shown here come from a man aged 18-30 years who received the YFV17D yellow fever vaccine.

This rearrangement joins TRBV27 to TRBJ2-7; TRBD1 matches at 9 bases. Germline V CDR1 and CDR2: MNHEY, SMNVEV (reference sequence). The CDR3 is 13 amino acids. The V and J ends lost 9 bases and 7 bases, in that order; junction bases with no gene match: 10. CDR3: CASRGTGPGEQYF. CDR3 nucleotides: TGTGCCAGTAGGGGGACAGGGCCGGGAGAGCAGTACTTC.

A few counts support this clonotype. CDR3 nucleotides: TGTGCCAGCAGTTACGGTGCGGGAAGCACCGGGGAGCTGTTTTTT. It is translated as CASSYGAGSTGELFF. The V gene is TRBV6-5, the J gene TRBJ2-2; TRBD2 is a possible D gene (6 bases). Germline CDR1 reads MNHEY; CDR2 reads SVGAGI. The V end was cut by 2 bases, the J end by 4 bases, with 11 bases between. The CDR3 contains 15 residues.

This chain uses TRBV4-3 with TRBJ2-1; D assignment may be TRBD1 or TRBD2 (7 bases each). Between the trimmed V and J ends, which lost 0 bases and 5 bases, there was a span of 11 bases. The V gene's germline CDR1 is LGHNA and CDR2 YSLEER. The CDR3 extends over 15 amino acids. CDR3: CASSQDRGGNNEQFF. The CDR3 DNA follows: TGCGCCAGCAGCCAAGACAGGGGGGGTAACAATGAGCAGTTCTTC.

The chain joins TRBV4-1 to TRBJ2-4, with 8 bases lining up with TRBD1. V dropped 0 bases and J dropped 6; count of bases not matched to a gene: 1. CDR1 MGHRA and CDR2 YSYEKL come from the germline V gene. This CDR3 spans 14 amino acids. The CDR3 sequence is CASSQDRGLNIQYF. The DNA for the CDR3 is TGCGCCAGCAGCCAAGACAGGGGGCTAAACATTCAGTACTTC.

This rearrangement joins TRBV4-1 to TRBJ2-7; D remains unclear. The CDR3 consists of 14 residues. Germline CDR1 is MGHRA and CDR2 is YSYEKL. Trimming shortened V by 1 base and J by 2 bases, and 9 bases separated the two germline ends. CDR3 region: CASSQAVAAYEQYF. The CDR3 DNA reads TGCGCCAGCAGCCAAGCAGTGGCCGCCTACGAGCAGTACTTC.

This clonotype was detected a few times. The V call is TRBV7-9, the J call TRBJ2-2; D is possibly TRBD2 (7 bases). From germline, CDR1 is SEHNR and CDR2 FQNEAQ (reference sequence). This CDR3 comprises 16 residues. Trimming removed 2 bases from V and 1 base from J, with 11 bases in between. Here the CDR3 reads CASSLTGGLNTGELFF. CDR3 sequence (DNA): TGTGCCAGCAGCTTAACCGGGGGGCTGAACACCGGGGAGCTGTTTTTT.

The J gene is TRBJ1-2, the V gene TRBV6-5; the D gene is possibly TRBD1 (6 bases). The CDR3 consists of 15 residues. CDR1 and CDR2 from the germline V gene are MNHEY and SVGAGI. V shed 2 bases and J shed 5 bases, with 15 bases lying between them. The CDR3 region has the DNA TGTGCCAGCAGTTACCGGGGGGGCCAGACTTATGGCTACACCTTC. Translation: CASSYRGGQTYGYTF.

The chain carries TRBV4-1 and TRBJ2-7; 9 bases map to TRBD2. The ends lost 0 bases at V and 3 bases at J; junction bases unmatched: 6. The CDR3 has 16 residues. Germline lookup yields CDR1 MGHRA and CDR2 YSYEKL. The DNA for the CDR3 is TGCGCCAGCAGCCAAGACTCAGCGGGGGGCCACTACGAGCAGTACGTC. This translates into CASSQDSAGGHYEQYV.

This clonotype was seen only a few times. The rearrangement joins TRBV27 to TRBJ2-1; either TRBD1 or TRBD2 may supply D (6 bases each). Germline values: CDR1 MNHEY, CDR2 SMNVEV (reference sequence). Trimming shortened V by 7 bases and J by 3 bases, and 16 bases separated the two germline ends. The CDR3 has 15 amino acids. CDR3 sequence reads: CASTRGGSNYNEQFF. The CDR3 coding sequence is TGTGCCAGCACCAGAGGGGGGTCCAACTACAATGAGCAGTTCTTC.

This clonotype showed up just a few times. The gene calls are TRBV29-1 and TRBJ1-1; D perhaps matches TRBD1 (5 bases). CDR3 length: 13 amino acids. Germline lookup yields CDR1 SQVTM and CDR2 ANQGSEA. V was pared by 3 bases and J by 4 bases, with 12 bases between. Here the CDR3 reads CSVDGGTGTEAFF. The CDR3 nucleotides are TGCAGCGTTGACGGTGGGACGGGCACTGAAGCTTTCTTT. Supplemented by reference TRBV29-1 and TRBJ1-1, the full variable domain reads SAVISQKPSRDICQRGTSLTIQCQVDSQVTMMFWYRQQPGQSLTLIATANQGSEATYESGFVIDKFPISRPNLTFSTLTVSNMSPEDSSIYLCSVDGGTGTEAFFGQGTRLTVV.

V gene TRBV30 combines with J gene TRBJ2-1; 8 bases map to TRBD1. The CDR3 length is 12 residues. Germline CDR1 is GTSNPN and CDR2 is SVGIG (reference sequence). This chain's CDR3 is CALDRVDNEQFF. The CDR3 DNA is TGTGCGTTGGACAGGGTTGACAATGAGCAGTTCTTC.

The V gene is TRBV6-1, the J gene TRBJ2-3; 8 bases agree with TRBD1. The germline V gene encodes CDR1 MNHNS and CDR2 SASEGT. V lost 7 bases to trimming and J lost 4 bases; unmatched junction nucleotides: 10. The CDR3 consists of 15 residues. The CDR3 sequence is CASTLWTGRPDTQYF. In nucleotides, the CDR3 is TGTGCCAGCACCCTATGGACAGGGAGGCCAGATACGCAGTATTTT.

V is TRBV5-1 and J is TRBJ1-2; D remains unclear. Trimming took 4 bases from V and 5 from J, leaving 18 bases between them. There are 15 residues in the CDR3. In germline, CDR1 is SGHRS, CDR2 YFSETQ. The CDR3 sequence is CASSITDGSIYGYTF. CDR3 coding DNA: TGCGCCAGCAGCATAACGGACGGGTCGATTTATGGCTACACCTTC. The whole variable domain, filled in from reference TRBV5-1 and TRBJ1-2, reads KAGVTQTPRYLIKTRGQQVTLSCSPISGHRSVSWYQQTPGQGLQFLFEYFSETQRNKGNFPGRFSGRQFSNSRSEMNVSTLELGDSALYLCASSITDGSIYGYTFGSGTRLTVV.

This clonotype has only a few counts. The rearrangement uses TRBV6-5 and TRBJ2-5, with TRBD2 matching 7 bases. This CDR3 is 14 amino acids long. CDR1 and CDR2 (germline): MNHEY, SVGAGI. V lost 10 bases, J lost 3 bases, and 11 bases stayed unmatched. The DNA for the CDR3 is TGTGCCACCGGGGGGACCGGGGGTGAAGAGACCCAGTACTTC. Translation gives CATGGTGGEETQYF.

The chain has TRBV4-1 and TRBJ2-1; TRBD2 matches at 10 bases. Germline V gene data show CDR1 as MGHRA and CDR2 as YSYEKL. Germline trimming cut 3 bases from V and 6 bases from J; bases unmatched to any gene: 5. This CDR3 comprises 15 residues. For the CDR3, the DNA is TGCGCCAGCAGCCATCTAGCGGGGGAGCTCAATGAGCAGTTCTTC. Translated, it gives CASSHLAGELNEQFF.

This chain joins TRBV5-1 and TRBJ2-3; possibly TRBD2 for D (6 bases). V gave up 3 bases and J gave up 2 bases, with 10 bases separating them. The CDR3 covers 14 residues. In germline, CDR1 is SGHRS, CDR2 YFSETQ. The CDR3, as DNA: TGCGCCAGCAGCTGGCGGGATATCACAGATACGCAGTATTTT. It encodes CASSWRDITDTQYF.

V is TRBV18 and J is TRBJ2-1, with TRBD1 identical over 11 bases. Losses at the gene ends were 3 bases for V and 4 bases for J; bases not matched to a gene: 17. From germline, CDR1 is KGHSH and CDR2 LQKENI. The CDR3 runs 20 residues. The CDR3 DNA is TGTGCCAGCTCACCGGACCGGGGACAGGGGGGCCCGACACTGTACAATGAGCAGTTCTTC. Its protein is CASSPDRGQGGPTLYNEQFF.

This clonotype has at least ten counts. The chain joins TRBV28 to TRBJ1-6; possible D gene TRBD1, 5 bases. V gave up 3 bases and J gave up 5 bases, with 23 bases separating them. There are 19 residues in the CDR3. The germline gives CDR1 MDHEN, CDR2 SYDVKM. The CDR3 coding sequence is TGTGCCAGCAGTTTCGGATCCGCAGGGTTAACCTACGATAATTCACCCCTCCACTTT. Amino acids: CASSFGSAGLTYDNSPLHF.

V is TRBV5-1 and J is TRBJ1-2, with D possibly being TRBD1 (6 bases). Germline V gives CDR1 SGHRS, CDR2 YFSETQ. This CDR3 is 16 amino acids long. Trimming took 7 bases from V and 4 from J, leaving 23 bases between them. DNA of the CDR3: TGCGCCAGCGCCCTATTGGGGGGCGACGATATCTATGGCTACACCTTC. Protein: CASALLGGDDIYGYTF. Filled out from reference TRBV5-1 and TRBJ1-2, the complete variable domain reads KAGVTQTPRYLIKTRGQQVTLSCSPISGHRSVSWYQQTPGQGLQFLFEYFSETQRNKGNFPGRFSGRQFSNSRSEMNVSTLELGDSALYLCASALLGGDDIYGYTFGSGTRLTVV.

There are many counts of this clonotype. The chain joins TRBV20-1 to TRBJ2-1, with 7 bases aligning to TRBD1. From germline, CDR1 is DFQATT and CDR2 SNEGSKA (reference sequence). The length of the CDR3 is 14 residues. V lost 1 base, J lost 8 bases, and 8 bases stayed unmatched. Here the CDR3 reads CSARVPDRRHEQFF. The CDR3 region has the DNA TGCAGTGCTAGAGTGCCGGACAGGCGACATGAGCAGTTCTTC.

The chain employs TRBV29-1 and TRBJ1-1; D not certain. The CDR3 runs to 11 residues. Germline V CDR1 and CDR2: SQVTM, ANQGSEA. Trimming took off 4 bases at V and 3 bases at J, with 6 bases between the two ends. The CDR3 here is CSVVADTEAFF. The CDR3 bases are TGCAGCGTTGTAGCTGACACTGAAGCTTTCTTT.

The chain recombines TRBV7-9 with TRBJ2-7, with TRBD1 matching 7 bases. CDR1 is SEHNR, CDR2 FQNEAQ, per germline (reference sequence). The CDR3 is 13 residues long. The V gene end was trimmed by 3 bases and the J gene end by 6 bases; junction bases not matched to a gene: 5. CDR3 amino acids: CASSLPAGGEQYV. Here the CDR3 DNA reads TGTGCCAGCAGCTTGCCGGCAGGGGGCGAGCAGTACGTC.

In its sample, this clonotype was seen a few times. This chain joins TRBV3-1 and TRBJ1-1; 8 nucleotides align to TRBD1. This CDR3 is built from 15 residues. V was pared by 5 bases and J by 4 bases, with 9 bases of the junction left unmatched. Germline lookup yields CDR1 LGHDT and CDR2 YNNKEL (reference sequence). CDR3 DNA sequence: TGTGCCAGCAGCTCATCTCAGGGGGCGGGCACTGAAGCTTTCTTT. This codes for CASSSSQGAGTEAFF.

The gene calls are TRBV6-4 and TRBJ2-2; D tentatively fits TRBD1 or TRBD2 (5 bases each). The CDR3 contains 16 residues. V was pared by 0 bases and J by 4 bases, with 12 bases between. Germline CDR1 is MRHNA and CDR2 is SNTAGT. The CDR3 coding sequence is TGTGCCAGCAGTGACTCCGGGACCGAAGTCACCGGGGAGCTGTTTTTT. Translating gives CASSDSGTEVTGELFF.

The table lists this clonotype with many counts. This chain uses TRBV4-3 with TRBJ2-6; TRBD1 or TRBD2 may be the D gene (6 bases each). The CDR3 is 16 amino acids. From germline, CDR1 is LGHNA and CDR2 YSLEER. Trimming shortened V by 1 base and J by 2 bases, and 9 bases separated the two germline ends. The CDR3, as DNA: TGCGCCAGCAGCCAAGCGGAGGGGGCTGGGGCCAACGTCCTGACTTTC. Protein: CASSQAEGAGANVLTF.

This clonotype was counted between two and nine times. The V and J genes are TRBV6-2 or TRBV6-3 and TRBJ2-7; D is perhaps TRBD1 or TRBD2 (6 bases each). CDR1 MNHEY and CDR2 SVGEGT come from the germline V gene. The CDR3 is 13 amino acids. The V end was cut by 6 bases, the J end by 5 bases, with 14 bases between. In DNA, the CDR3 is TGTGCCAGCAGCCCTAGGGGGGTCCACGAGCAGTACGTC. Translated: CASSPRGVHEQYV.